A selection of T cell receptor beta chains follows, all from one sample in a study of spatial heterogeneity in lung cancer. TCRdb processed the 5' RACE reads anew with MiXCR; each CDR3 protein has one entry. The repertoire consists of about 38,000 distinct CDR3 sequences, with 7.5% occurring once and the leading ten covering around 30%. Sequencing used PBMCs, obtained at surgery. All receptors derive from a male donor with early-stage non-small cell lung cancer. CDR3s leave out the opening cysteine and the closing phenylalanine or tryptophan. Fields, in order: clone size, J gene, V gene, CDR3 protein. Size is omitted from some rows. Given values are once, few, many or a class for expanded clones.

- TRBJ2-3 TRBV27 ASSLTHYDTDTQY
many TRBJ1-1 TRBV27 ASSLLVRGRAEAF
many TRBJ1-5 TRBV2 ASSTGFNQPQH
- TRBJ2-7 TRBV7-2 ASSSGFTYEQY
many TRBJ2-5 TRBV2 ASSEAPTSQETQY
- TRBJ1-1 TRBV9 ASSALRQGARTEAF
- TRBJ2-3 TRBV14 ASSTGTSGGDTQY
many TRBJ1-2 TRBV3-1 ASSQVAGTGYGYT
- TRBJ1-6 TRBV5-4 ASKTGGSSYNSPLH
- TRBJ2-2 TRBV6-5 ASSLGQTGVNTGELF
few TRBJ1-1 TRBV20-1 SALQPQRVTEAF
many TRBJ1-5 TRBV7-2 ASSSRQGANQPQH
- TRBJ2-2 TRBV24-1 ATSDPGMNTGELF
- TRBJ2-1 TRBV20-1 SARTLAGNNEQF
- TRBJ2-5 TRBV28 ASSLSEGEETQY
many TRBJ2-7 TRBV6-2/TRBV6-3 ASSYDRDYEQY
- TRBJ2-7 TRBV11-3 ASSPGIGNYEQY
- TRBJ2-3 TRBV6-5 ASSYSSGGLDTQY
many TRBJ2-3 TRBV6-5 ASSPAGALTDTQY
few TRBJ1-5 TRBV5-8 ASSGLQGAYGQPQH
- TRBJ2-1 TRBV7-2 ASIVSYNEQF
many TRBJ2-7 TRBV20-1 SARRDSGPYEQY
many TRBJ2-7 TRBV20-1 SARDSRRGLAGASYEQY
many TRBJ2-1 TRBV23-1 ASDSFLAGFYNEQF
many TRBJ1-1 TRBV3-1 ASSRTGGMNTEAF